Presented here are 21 T cell receptor beta chains from one specimen sequenced in a study of naive and memory T cell subsets. Their cognate antigens are unknown. General study results and limits: Possibly reflecting memory cells re-expressing CD45RA, a few larger clonotypes occurred in naive repertoires, especially CD8.

Both TRBC1 and TRBC2 were covered by a beta constant-region primer of two equimolar oligonucleotides. Four rounds of PCR amplified the ligated cDNA using nested alpha and beta constant-region primers plus SP2. TCRdb independently ran MiXCR on the UMI-ligation and nested PCR reads; one entry per CDR3 protein. The table records roughly 100,000 distinct CDR3 sequences, more than 12% of them present only once. The specimen sequenced was naive CD8+ T cells from blood. The receptor set was obtained from a human donor in good health.

This rearrangement joins TRBV6-5 to TRBJ2-2, with D unresolved. The V gene lost 2 bases and the J gene lost 4 bases, with 11 bases spanning the gap. In germline, CDR1 is MNHEY, CDR2 SVGAGI. The CDR3 covers 15 residues. The CDR3 is CASSYNTLGTGELFF. The CDR3, as DNA: TGTGCCAGCAGTTACAATACATTAGGCACCGGGGAGCTGTTTTTT.

At least ten counts were recorded for this clonotype. This chain connects TRBV6-2 or TRBV6-3 to TRBJ2-7; a weak D match, TRBD2 (6 bases). Germline V gene sequence: CDR1 MNHEY, CDR2 SVGEGT. This CDR3 spans 14 amino acids. Trimming removed 3 bases at V and 2 bases at J, with 11 bases between. The CDR3 spells CASSYLEGAYEQYF. For the CDR3, the DNA is TGTGCCAGCAGTTATTTGGAGGGAGCCTACGAGCAGTACTTC.

This clonotype was observed a few times. The chain recombines TRBV12-3 or TRBV12-4 with TRBJ2-1; 10 bases are a match to TRBD2. The V gene end was trimmed by 6 bases and the J gene end by 0 bases; junction bases not matched to a gene: 8. CDR3 length: 17 amino acids. The CDR3 DNA follows: TGTGCCAGCAGGTATCTAGCGGGAGAGTTCTCCTACAATGAGCAGTTCTTC. This encodes CASRYLAGEFSYNEQFF.

In this sample, this clonotype turned up many times. This chain uses TRBV18 with TRBJ1-1; possible D gene TRBD1, 5 bases. CDR1 is KGHSH, CDR2 LQKENI, per germline. The CDR3 spans 16 residues. V was clipped by 3 bases and J by 1 base, with 15 bases between them. The chain's CDR3 is CASSPMGGRWNTEAFF. The CDR3 DNA reads as TGTGCCAGCTCACCCATGGGGGGACGTTGGAACACTGAAGCTTTCTTT. Together with reference TRBV18 and TRBJ1-1, the CDR3 gives the full variable domain: NAGVMQNPRHLVRRRGQEARLRCSPMKGHSHVYWYRQLPEEGLKFMVYLQKENIIDESGMPKERFSAEFPKEGPSILRIQQVVRGDSAAYFCASSPMGGRWNTEAFFGQGTRLTVV.

The sample holds a few counts of this clonotype. Sequence at one end of the junction differs from germline and may be a read error. V usage is TRBV11-3 and J usage is TRBJ2-3; D gene uncertain. The CDR3 is made up of 11 amino acids. Germline values: CDR1 SGHNT, CDR2 YENEEA. CDR3 in amino acids: CASSLGPESQF. CDR3 coding DNA: TGTGCCAGCAGCTTAGGGCCTGAATCCCAGTTT.

This clonotype was recorded a few times. The chain uses TRBV5-1 and TRBJ2-3; the D is unclear. There are 14 residues in the CDR3. Germline V CDR1 and CDR2: SGHRS, YFSETQ. V gave up 5 bases and J gave up 4 bases, with 14 bases separating them. The CDR3 is CASRSRTLADTQYF. As DNA, the CDR3 is TGCGCCAGCAGGTCGAGGACCCTCGCAGATACGCAGTATTTT.

In its sample, this clonotype was seen a few times. In DNA, the CDR3 is TGTGCCAGCAGTTCGGACAGGGCCCAAGAGACCCAGTACTTC. It is translated as CASSSDRAQETQYF. V gene TRBV28 combines with J gene TRBJ2-5; 8 bases agree with TRBD1. From germline, CDR1 is MDHEN and CDR2 SYDVKM. The CDR3 length is 14 residues. After removal of 4 bases from V and 1 base from J, the junction contained 2 bases not matched to a gene.

This clonotype was seen a few times. This sequence joins TRBV7-9 and TRBJ2-1; D may be TRBD1 (5 bases). The length of the CDR3 is 13 residues. CDR1 SEHNR and CDR2 FQNEAQ come from the germline V gene (reference sequence). V lost 3 bases and J lost 8, with 11 bases in between. The CDR3 nucleotides are TGTGCCAGCAGCTTCACAGGCGGCGATGAGCAGTTCTTC. This encodes CASSFTGGDEQFF. Complete variable domain (other parts from reference TRBV7-9 and TRBJ2-1): DTGVSQNPRHKITKRGQNVTFRCDPISEHNRLYWYRQTLGQGPEFLTYFQNEAQLEKSRLLSDRFSAERPKGSFSTLEIQRTEQGDSAMYLCASSFTGGDEQFFGPGTRLTVL.

The chain combines TRBV5-6 with TRBJ1-1; unclear D gene. CDR3 length: 12 amino acids. The germline V and J ends were trimmed by 2 bases and 4 bases, with 6 bases remaining between them. CDR1 SGHDT and CDR2 YYEEEE come from the germline V gene. The CDR3 region is CASSLWSTEAFF. The CDR3 coding sequence is TGTGCCAGCAGCTTATGGTCCACTGAAGCTTTCTTT.

The chain is built from TRBV28 and TRBJ1-4, with unresolved D. Germline loops: CDR1 MDHEN, CDR2 SYDVKM. This CDR3 has 16 residues. V lost 9 bases and J lost 5, with 22 bases in between. CDR3 amino acids: CASYPRWLSDNEKLFF. In DNA form, the CDR3 reads TGTGCCAGTTATCCACGGTGGTTATCAGACAATGAAAAACTGTTTTTT.

The J gene is TRBJ2-1, the V gene TRBV7-9; 11 nucleotides line up with TRBD2. Unmatched junction bases numbered 13, after V lost 5 bases and J lost 7 bases. This CDR3 region has 17 residues. In germline, CDR1 is SEHNR, CDR2 FQNEAQ (reference sequence). The CDR3 nucleotides are TGTGCCAGCAGCAAGGGGACTAGCGGTCTTATGGGTAATGAGCAGTTCTTC. It codes for CASSKGTSGLMGNEQFF.

This clonotype was picked up many times. V and J are TRBV5-4 and TRBJ2-7; perhaps TRBD2 as D (6 bases). CDR3 length: 16 amino acids. Germline loops: CDR1 SGHNT, CDR2 YYREEE (reference sequence). Trimming cost V 3 bases and J 2 bases, with 18 bases left between them. CDR3: CASSSGLPTTTYEQYF. As DNA, the CDR3 is TGTGCCAGCAGCTCGGGACTTCCTACCACTACCTACGAGCAGTACTTC.

This clonotype came up once. V is TRBV6-5 and J is TRBJ1-5; a weak D match, TRBD1 (5 bases). The V end was cut by 6 bases, the J end by 5 bases, with 11 bases between. The CDR3 sequence is 13 residues long. Germline V gene data show CDR1 as MNHEY and CDR2 as SVGAGI. CDR3 region: CASRNTGDQPQHF. The CDR3 bases are TGTGCCAGCAGAAACACAGGAGATCAGCCCCAGCATTTT.

In this sample, this clonotype turned up many times. This chain joins TRBV29-1 and TRBJ2-1; the match to TRBD2 covers 8 bases. Germline trimming cut 2 bases from V and 2 bases from J; bases unmatched to any gene: 2. Germline V gene lookup returns CDR1 SQVTM and CDR2 ANQGSEA. CDR3 size: 14 residues. The CDR3 reads CSVEREGAYNEQFF. CDR3 coding DNA: TGCAGCGTTGAACGGGAGGGGGCCTACAATGAGCAGTTCTTC.

This clonotype was seen at least ten times. The chain employs TRBV7-9 and TRBJ2-4; possible D gene TRBD2, 5 bases. The germline gives CDR1 SEHNR, CDR2 FQNEAQ (reference sequence). Trimming removed 4 bases from V and 8 bases from J, with 18 bases in between. The CDR3 has 15 residues. The CDR3 sequence is CASSSAGFTGDIQYF. The CDR3 bases are TGTGCCAGCAGCTCCGCCGGATTCACCGGGGACATTCAGTACTTC.

This clonotype showed up many times. The chain uses TRBV3-1 and TRBJ2-3; D is ambiguous. The CDR3 covers 14 residues. Trimming removed 3 bases from V and 6 bases from J, with 13 bases in between. The germline gives CDR1 LGHDT, CDR2 YNNKEL (reference sequence). CDR3 sequence (DNA): TGTGCCAGCAGCCACTCCGCCTCATCGGATACGCAGTATTTT. It is translated as CASSHSASSDTQYF.

This clonotype has more than one count but fewer than ten. The chain is built from TRBV6-5 and TRBJ2-2; D is undetermined. Germline values: CDR1 MNHEY, CDR2 SVGAGI. This CDR3 is 12 amino acids long. V was cut by 7 bases and J by 3 bases, with 6 bases left in between. CDR3 sequence (DNA): TGTGCCAGCAACGACGACACCGGGGAGCTGTTTTTT. This sequence encodes CASNDDTGELFF.

This chain links TRBV4-3 with TRBJ2-7; 10 bases match TRBD2. This CDR3 region has 14 residues. V trimming: 1 base; J trimming: 5 bases; junction bases outside the gene matches: 2. The germline V gene has CDR1 LGHNA and CDR2 YSLEER. CDR3 nucleotide sequence: TGCGCCAGCAGCCAAGGGACTAGCGGTAACGAGCAGTACTTC. It codes for CASSQGTSGNEQYF.

In this sample, this clonotype turned up a few times. The rearrangement uses TRBV20-1 and TRBJ2-4; maybe TRBD2 (5 bases). The CDR3 consists of 16 residues. Trimming took 0 bases from V and 0 from J, leaving 12 bases between them. In germline, CDR1 is DFQATT, CDR2 SNEGSKA (reference sequence). The CDR3, as DNA: TGCAGTGCTAGAGATCTTGGAGGACTAGCCAAAAACATTCAGTACTTC. This codes for CSARDLGGLAKNIQYF.

This clonotype was seen a handful of times. V usage is TRBV4-3 and J usage is TRBJ1-5; 7 bases line up with TRBD1. Trimming cost V 2 bases and J 6 bases; bases outside gene matches: 7. The CDR3 loop spans 15 amino acids. Germline V CDR1 and CDR2: LGHNA, YSLEER. The DNA of the CDR3 is TGCGCCAGCAGCCAAAACAGGGGATCGGGTCAGCCCCAGCATTTT. This translates into CASSQNRGSGQPQHF.

This clonotype has ten or more counts. The genes are TRBV7-2 and TRBJ1-1; D is undetermined. From germline, CDR1 is SGHTA and CDR2 FQGNSA. The CDR3 is made up of 17 amino acids. Trimming took 3 bases from V and 1 from J, leaving 18 bases between them. The CDR3 protein is CASSLLGYLSGNTEAFF. Here the CDR3 DNA reads TGTGCCAGCAGCTTGCTGGGTTATTTGTCGGGGAACACTGAAGCTTTCTTT.